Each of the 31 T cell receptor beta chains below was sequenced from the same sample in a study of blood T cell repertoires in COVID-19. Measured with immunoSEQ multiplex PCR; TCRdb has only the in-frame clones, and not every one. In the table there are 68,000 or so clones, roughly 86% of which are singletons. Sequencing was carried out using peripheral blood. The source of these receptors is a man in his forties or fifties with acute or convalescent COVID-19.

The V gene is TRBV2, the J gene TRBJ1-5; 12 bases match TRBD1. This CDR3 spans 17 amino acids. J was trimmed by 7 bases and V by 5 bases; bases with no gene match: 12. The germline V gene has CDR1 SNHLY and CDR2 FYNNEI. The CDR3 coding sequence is TGTGCCAGCAGTTCTTTTTCCGGGACAGGGGGCAGGCAGCCCCAGCATTTT. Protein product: CASSSFSGTGGRQPQHF.

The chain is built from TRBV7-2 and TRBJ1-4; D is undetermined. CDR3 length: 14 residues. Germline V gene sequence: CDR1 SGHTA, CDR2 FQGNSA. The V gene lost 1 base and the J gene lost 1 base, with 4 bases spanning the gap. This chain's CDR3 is CASSLDGTNEKLFF. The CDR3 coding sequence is TGTGCCAGCAGCTTAGACGGAACTAATGAAAAACTGTTTTTT.

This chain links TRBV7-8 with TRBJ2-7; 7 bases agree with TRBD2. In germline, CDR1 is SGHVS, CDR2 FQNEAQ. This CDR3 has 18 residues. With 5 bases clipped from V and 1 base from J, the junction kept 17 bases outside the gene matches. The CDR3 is CASSQIRFGLVLSYEQYF. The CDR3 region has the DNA TGTGCCAGCAGCCAGATTAGGTTCGGACTAGTCCTATCCTACGAGCAGTACTTC.

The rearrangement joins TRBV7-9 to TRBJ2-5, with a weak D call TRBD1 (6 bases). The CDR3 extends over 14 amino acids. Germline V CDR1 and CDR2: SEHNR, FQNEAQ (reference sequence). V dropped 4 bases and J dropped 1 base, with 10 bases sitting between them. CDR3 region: CASSSDSFQETQYF. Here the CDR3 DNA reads TGTGCCAGCAGCTCGGACAGTTTCCAAGAGACCCAGTACTTC.

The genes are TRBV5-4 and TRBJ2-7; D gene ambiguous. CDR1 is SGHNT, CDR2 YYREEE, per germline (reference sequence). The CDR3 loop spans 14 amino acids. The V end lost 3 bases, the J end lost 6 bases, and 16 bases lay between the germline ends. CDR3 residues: CASSSNPLGREQYF. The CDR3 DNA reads TGTGCCAGCAGCTCTAATCCTCTAGGTCGCGAGCAGTACTTC. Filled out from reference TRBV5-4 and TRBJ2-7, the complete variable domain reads ETGVTQSPTHLIKTRGQQVTLRCSSQSGHNTVSWYQQALGQGPQFIFQYYREEENGRGNFPPRFSGLQFPNYSSELNVNALELDDSALYLCASSSNPLGREQYFGPGTRLTVT.

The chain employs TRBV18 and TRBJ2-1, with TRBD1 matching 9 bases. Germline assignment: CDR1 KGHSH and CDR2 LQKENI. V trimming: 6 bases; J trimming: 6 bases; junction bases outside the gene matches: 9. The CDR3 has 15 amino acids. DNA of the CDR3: TGTGCCAGCTCTCGGACAGGGGCCTCTATCAATGAGCAGTTCTTC. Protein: CASSRTGASINEQFF.

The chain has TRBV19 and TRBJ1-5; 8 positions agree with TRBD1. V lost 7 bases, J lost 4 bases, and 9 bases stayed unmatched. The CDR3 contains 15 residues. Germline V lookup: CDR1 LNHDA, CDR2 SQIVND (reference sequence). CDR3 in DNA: TGTGCCAGTAAACCACAGGGGGAAGGAAATCAGCCCCAGCATTTT. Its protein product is CASKPQGEGNQPQHF. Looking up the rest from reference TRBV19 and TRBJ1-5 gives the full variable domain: DGGITQSPKYLFRKEGQNVTLSCEQNLNHDAMYWYRQDPGQGLRLIYYSQIVNDFQKGDIAEGYSVSREKKESFPLTVTSAQKNPTAFYLCASKPQGEGNQPQHFGDGTRLSIL.

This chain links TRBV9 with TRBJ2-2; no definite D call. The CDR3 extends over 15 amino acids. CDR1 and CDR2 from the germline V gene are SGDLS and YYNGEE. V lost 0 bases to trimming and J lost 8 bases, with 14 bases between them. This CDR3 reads CASSVAITFGGELFF. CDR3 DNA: TGTGCCAGCAGCGTAGCTATAACCTTCGGGGGGGAGCTGTTTTTT.

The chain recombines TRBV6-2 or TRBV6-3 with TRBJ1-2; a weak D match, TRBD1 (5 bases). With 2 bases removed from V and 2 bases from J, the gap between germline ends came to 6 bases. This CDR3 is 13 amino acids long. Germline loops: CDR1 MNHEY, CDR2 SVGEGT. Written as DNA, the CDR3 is TGTGCCAGCAGTTACGGGGGGAACTATGGCTACACCTTC. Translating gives CASSYGGNYGYTF.

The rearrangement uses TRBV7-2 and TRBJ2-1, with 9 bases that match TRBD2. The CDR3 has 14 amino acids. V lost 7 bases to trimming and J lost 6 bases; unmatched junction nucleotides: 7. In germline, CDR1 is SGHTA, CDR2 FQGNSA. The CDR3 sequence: CASTGGRAFNEQFF. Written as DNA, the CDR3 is TGTGCCAGCACGGGCGGGAGGGCCTTCAATGAGCAGTTCTTC.

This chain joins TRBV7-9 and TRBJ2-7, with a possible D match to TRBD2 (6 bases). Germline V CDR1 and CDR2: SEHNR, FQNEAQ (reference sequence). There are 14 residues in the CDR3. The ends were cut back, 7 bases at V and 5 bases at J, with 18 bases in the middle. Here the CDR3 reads CASTLDLRRDEQYF. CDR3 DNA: TGTGCCAGCACCCTGGACTTGAGGAGGGACGAGCAGTACTTC.

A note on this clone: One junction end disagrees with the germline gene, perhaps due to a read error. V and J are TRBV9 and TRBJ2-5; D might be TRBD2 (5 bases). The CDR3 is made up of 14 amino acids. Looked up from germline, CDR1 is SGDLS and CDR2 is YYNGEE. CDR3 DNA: TGTGCCAGCAGCCCAAGGACGGGGATGCCCACTCTCGACTTC. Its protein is CASSPRTGMPTLDF.

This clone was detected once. The CDR3 protein is CASSKFNSGGETQYF. In nucleotides, the CDR3 is TGTGCCAGCAGCAAATTCAATTCAGGGGGAGAGACCCAGTACTTC. The chain combines TRBV21-1 with TRBJ2-5; TRBD1 is the table's D call and was not checked against the DNA. TRBV21-1 represents a pseudogene. The CDR3 is 15 amino acids.

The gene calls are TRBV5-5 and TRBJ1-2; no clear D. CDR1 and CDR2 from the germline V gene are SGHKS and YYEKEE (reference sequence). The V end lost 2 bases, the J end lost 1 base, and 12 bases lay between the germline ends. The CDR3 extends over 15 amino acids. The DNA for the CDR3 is TGTGCCAGCAGCTTTCAGAGGGCCCTTAACTATGGCTACACCTTC. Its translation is CASSFQRALNYGYTF. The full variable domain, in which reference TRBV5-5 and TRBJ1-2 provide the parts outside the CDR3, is DAGVTQSPTHLIKTRGQQVTLRCSPISGHKSVSWYQQVLGQGPQFIFQYYEKEERGRGNFPDRFSARQFPNYSSELNVNALLLGDSALYLCASSFQRALNYGYTFGSGTRLTVV.

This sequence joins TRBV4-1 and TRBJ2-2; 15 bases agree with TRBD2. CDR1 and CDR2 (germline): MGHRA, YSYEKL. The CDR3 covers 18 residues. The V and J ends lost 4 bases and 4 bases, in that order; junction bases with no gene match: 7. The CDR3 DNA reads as TGCGCCAGCAGCCCCTGGACTAGCGGGGGGGCGGGCACCGGGGAGCTGTTTTTT. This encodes CASSPWTSGGAGTGELFF.

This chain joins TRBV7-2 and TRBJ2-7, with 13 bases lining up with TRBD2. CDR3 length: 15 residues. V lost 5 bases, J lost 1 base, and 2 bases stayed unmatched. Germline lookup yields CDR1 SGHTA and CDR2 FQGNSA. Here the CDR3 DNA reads TGTGCCAGCAGCATGACTAGCGGGAGGTCCTACGAGCAGTACTTC. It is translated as CASSMTSGRSYEQYF.

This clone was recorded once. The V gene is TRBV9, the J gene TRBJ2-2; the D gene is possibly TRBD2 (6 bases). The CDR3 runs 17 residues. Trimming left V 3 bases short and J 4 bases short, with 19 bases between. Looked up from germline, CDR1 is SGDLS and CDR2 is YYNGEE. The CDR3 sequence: CASSASGEARRTGELFF. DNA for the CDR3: TGTGCCAGCAGCGCCTCCGGGGAGGCCCGCCGCACCGGGGAGCTGTTTTTT.

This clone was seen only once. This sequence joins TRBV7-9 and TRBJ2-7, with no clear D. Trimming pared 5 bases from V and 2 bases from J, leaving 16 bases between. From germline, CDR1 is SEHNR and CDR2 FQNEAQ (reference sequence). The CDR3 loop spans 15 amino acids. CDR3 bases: TGTGCCAGCAGCCCCTCTGGCGGCTGGACCTACGAGCAGTACTTC. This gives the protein CASSPSGGWTYEQYF.

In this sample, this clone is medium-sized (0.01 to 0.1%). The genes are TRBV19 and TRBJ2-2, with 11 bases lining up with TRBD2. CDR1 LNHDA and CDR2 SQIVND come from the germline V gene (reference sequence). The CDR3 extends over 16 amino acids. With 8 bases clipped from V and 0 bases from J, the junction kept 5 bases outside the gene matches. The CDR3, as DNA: TGTGCCAGTCATGGACTAGCGGGCCCGAACACCGGGGAGCTGTTTTTT. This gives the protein CASHGLAGPNTGELFF.

The CDR3 loop is CASSQSLNTGELFF. CDR3 nucleotide sequence: TGTGCCAGCAGCCAATCACTGAACACCGGGGAGCTGTTTTTT. The gene calls are TRBV14 and TRBJ2-2; unclear D gene. CDR1 is SGHDN, CDR2 FVKESK, per germline. The CDR3 consists of 14 residues. V was trimmed by 2 bases and J by 1 base, leaving 5 bases between them.

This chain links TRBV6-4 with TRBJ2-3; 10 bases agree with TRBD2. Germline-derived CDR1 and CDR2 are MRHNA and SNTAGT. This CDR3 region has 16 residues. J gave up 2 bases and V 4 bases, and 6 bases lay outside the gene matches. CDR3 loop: CASSVTAGGNTDTQYF. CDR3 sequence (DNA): TGTGCCAGCAGTGTCACAGCGGGAGGGAACACAGATACGCAGTATTTT.

In nucleotides, the CDR3 is TGTGCCAGTAGTGTGACAGCGGGGGGAGGCTACACCTTC. This gives the protein CASSVTAGGGYTF. The genes are TRBV19 and TRBJ1-2, with D maybe TRBD1 (5 bases). Germline V gene sequence: CDR1 LNHDA, CDR2 SQIVND (reference sequence). The CDR3 is 13 residues long. V shed 5 bases and J shed 8 bases, with 15 bases lying between them.

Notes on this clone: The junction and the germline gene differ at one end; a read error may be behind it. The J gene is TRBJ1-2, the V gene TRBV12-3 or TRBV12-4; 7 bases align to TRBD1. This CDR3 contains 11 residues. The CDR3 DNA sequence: TGTGTCAGCAGTTTACAGGGGGGCTACACCTTC. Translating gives CVSSLQGGYTF.

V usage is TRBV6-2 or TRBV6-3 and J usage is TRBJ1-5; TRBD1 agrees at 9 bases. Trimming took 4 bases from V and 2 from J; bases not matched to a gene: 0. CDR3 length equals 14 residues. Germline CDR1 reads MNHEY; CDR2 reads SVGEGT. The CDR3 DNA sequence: TGTGCCAGCAGTTGGACAGGGGGCAATCAGCCCCAGCATTTT. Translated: CASSWTGGNQPQHF.

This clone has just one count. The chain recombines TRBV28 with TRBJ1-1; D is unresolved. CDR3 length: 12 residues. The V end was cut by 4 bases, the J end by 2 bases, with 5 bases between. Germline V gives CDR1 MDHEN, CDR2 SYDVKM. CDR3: CASSSFNTEAFF. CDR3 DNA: TGTGCCAGCAGTTCCTTCAACACTGAAGCTTTCTTT.

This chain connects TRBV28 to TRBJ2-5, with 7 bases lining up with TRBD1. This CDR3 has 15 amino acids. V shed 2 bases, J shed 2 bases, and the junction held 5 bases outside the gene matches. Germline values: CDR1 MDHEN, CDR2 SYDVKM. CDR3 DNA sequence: TGTGCCAGCAGTTTAAACAGGGGCAAGCAAGAGACCCAGTACTTC. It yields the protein CASSLNRGKQETQYF. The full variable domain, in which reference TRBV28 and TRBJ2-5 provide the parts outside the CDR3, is DVKVTQSSRYLVKRTGEKVFLECVQDMDHENMFWYRQDPGLGLRLIYFSYDVKMKEKGDIPEGYSVSREKKERFSLILESASTNQTSMYLCASSLNRGKQETQYFGPGTRLLVL.

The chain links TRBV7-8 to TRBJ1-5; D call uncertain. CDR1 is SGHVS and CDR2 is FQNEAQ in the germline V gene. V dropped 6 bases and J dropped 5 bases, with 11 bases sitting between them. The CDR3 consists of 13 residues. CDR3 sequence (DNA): TGTGCCAGCAGTCGAGGGCCCGATCAGCCCCAGCATTTT. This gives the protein CASSRGPDQPQHF.

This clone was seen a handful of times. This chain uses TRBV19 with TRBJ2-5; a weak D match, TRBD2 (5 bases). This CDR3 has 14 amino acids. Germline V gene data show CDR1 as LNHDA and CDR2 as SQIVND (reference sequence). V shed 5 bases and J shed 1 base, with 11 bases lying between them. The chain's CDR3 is CASSSSGIQETQYF. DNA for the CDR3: TGTGCCAGTAGTTCCTCGGGGATCCAAGAGACCCAGTACTTC.

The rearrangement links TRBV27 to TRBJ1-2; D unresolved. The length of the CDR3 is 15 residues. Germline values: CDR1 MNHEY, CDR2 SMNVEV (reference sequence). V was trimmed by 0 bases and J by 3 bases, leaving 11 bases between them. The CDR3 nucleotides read TGTGCCAGCAGTTTATCCGGGGTTTGGGACTATGGCTACACCTTC. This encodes CASSLSGVWDYGYTF.

CDR3 sequence: CASSIGGEGYTF. For the CDR3, the DNA is TGTGCCAGCAGTATAGGGGGAGAGGGCTACACCTTC. This sequence joins TRBV27 and TRBJ1-2; D may be TRBD1 (6 bases). The CDR3 length is 12 residues. Germline lookup yields CDR1 MNHEY and CDR2 SMNVEV (reference sequence). The germline V and J ends were trimmed by 5 bases and 8 bases, with 12 bases remaining between them.

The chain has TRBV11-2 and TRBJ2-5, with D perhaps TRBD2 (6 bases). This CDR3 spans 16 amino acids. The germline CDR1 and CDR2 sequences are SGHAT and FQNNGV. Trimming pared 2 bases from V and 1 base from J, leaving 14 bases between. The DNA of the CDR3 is TGTGCCAGCAGCTTAACGGGGGAACTTCTCCAAGAGACCCAGTACTTC. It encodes CASSLTGELLQETQYF.